A selection of T cell receptor beta chains follows, all from one sample in a study of radiation and T cells in renal cell carcinoma. Some clones are missing from TCRdb's copy, which holds only in-frame ones; the method was immunoSEQ multiplex PCR. The sample includes fewer than 80,000 clones, around 78% seen only once; the top ten take 2% to 3%. This sample comprised blood, obtained from a patient whose treatment included radiotherapy and nephrectomy. The receptors stem from a woman aged 55-69 years with renal cell carcinoma. The CDR3 runs from the conserved cysteine through the conserved F or W. The D gene is left open where the match is weak. The size of a clone is reported for some rows only, either as once, few or many, or as a class for expanded clones.

TRBJ2-1 TRBV6-5 TRBD2 once CASSLLAGASNEQFF TGTGCCAGCAGCTTACTAGCGGGGGCATCCAATGAGCAGTTCTTC
TRBJ2-5 TRBV7-2 . . CASSFDAFPGETQYF TGTGCCAGCAGCTTTGACGCCTTCCCGGGGGAGACCCAGTACTTC
TRBJ2-3 TRBV9 TRBD2 . CASSVTSGGLSDTQYF TGTGCCAGCAGCGTCACTAGCGGGGGGTTGTCAGATACGCAGTATTTT
TRBJ1-1 TRBV29-1 . few CSVVTENTEAFF TGCAGCGTGGTTACAGAGAACACTGAAGCTTTCTTT
TRBJ2-3 TRBV7-2 TRBD2 . CASSLVWRGEGTQYF TGTGCCAGCAGCTTAGTCTGGCGGGGGGAAGGTACGCAGTATTTT
TRBJ2-7 TRBV27 TRBD2 once CASSPGLAIYEQYF TGTGCCAGCAGTCCCGGACTAGCGATCTACGAGCAGTACTTC
TRBJ2-5 TRBV2 . . CASIRDTQETQYF TGTGCCAGCATCCGGGACACCCAAGAGACCCAGTACTTC
TRBJ1-1 TRBV10-3 . . CAISEMYTEAFF TGTGCCATCAGTGAAATGTACACTGAAGCTTTCTTT
TRBJ2-3 TRBV9 TRBD1 . CASSVEDRDPRADTQYF TGTGCCAGCAGCGTAGAGGACAGGGACCCTCGGGCAGATACGCAGTATTTT
TRBJ1-2 TRBV29-1 . . CSVLIRGNYGYTF TGCAGCGTTCTTATCCGGGGGAACTATGGCTACACCTTC
TRBJ2-7 TRBV10-3 TRBD1 . CAISEPPDRASSYEQYF TGTGCCATCAGTGAGCCGCCGGACAGGGCAAGCTCCTACGAGCAGTACTTC
TRBJ1-5 TRBV4-1 . . CASSPQGVASNQPQHF TGCGCCAGCAGCCCCCAAGGGGTGGCGAGCAATCAGCCCCAGCATTTT
TRBJ1-1 TRBV19 TRBD1 few CASKDRPSEAFF TGTGCCAGTAAGGACAGGCCCTCTGAAGCTTTCTTT
TRBJ2-7 TRBV7-3 TRBD1 few CASSWGQGAYEQYF TGTGCCAGCAGCTGGGGACAGGGGGCCTACGAGCAGTACTTC
TRBJ1-1 TRBV9 TRBD1 . CASSPQTGYTEAFF TGTGCCAGCAGCCCTCAGACAGGGTACACTGAAGCTTTCTTT
TRBJ2-3 TRBV19 . . CASSTQGGLGINTQYF TGTGCCAGTAGTACCCAGGGGGGTCTAGGAATAAATACGCAGTATTTT
TRBJ2-7 TRBV4-2 . . CASSQDPGWGEQYF TGTGCCAGCAGCCAAGATCCCGGGTGGGGGGAGCAGTACTTC
TRBJ2-7 TRBV28 TRBD1 . CASAQGVYEQYF TGTGCCAGTGCACAGGGGGTCTACGAGCAGTACTTC
TRBJ2-7 TRBV7-3 TRBD2 once CASSLTGLAETYEQYF TGTGCCAGCAGCTTAACCGGGCTAGCGGAAACCTACGAGCAGTACTTC
TRBJ2-7 TRBV5-5 TRBD2 . CASSWTTGGSYEQYF TGTGCCAGCAGCTGGACGACGGGGGGGTCCTACGAGCAGTACTTC
TRBJ2-7 TRBV4-3 TRBD1 . CASSQVKGQGYEQYF TGCGCCAGCAGCCAAGTTAAAGGACAGGGCTACGAGCAGTACTTC
TRBJ2-1 TRBV5-4 . . CASSLAGPMGNEQFF TGTGCCAGCAGCTTGGCAGGCCCCATGGGCAATGAGCAGTTCTTC
TRBJ1-1 TRBV5-6 . . CASSLISEGAEAFF TGTGCCAGCAGCTTGATCTCGGAGGGGGCTGAAGCTTTCTTT
TRBJ1-4 TRBV6-6 . . CASSPRDSTNEKLFF TGTGCCAGCAGCCCCCGGGACTCAACTAATGAAAAACTGTTTTTT
TRBJ2-2 TRBV7-9 . few CASSPLTRSGVTGELFF TGTGCCAGCAGTCCGCTCACCCGGTCGGGGGTCACCGGGGAGCTGTTTTTT
TRBJ2-3 TRBV14 TRBD2 . CASSNPTSLKYF TGTGCCAGCAGCAACCCGACTAGCTTGAAGTATTTT
TRBJ1-4 TRBV18 . few CASSPPNNEKLFF TGTGCCAGCTCACCACCTAACAATGAAAAACTGTTTTTT
TRBJ1-4 TRBV6-5 . once CASSPTATNEKLFF TGTGCCAGCAGCCCGACAGCAACTAATGAAAAACTGTTTTTT
TRBJ1-1 TRBV11-2 . . CASSLDISANTEAFF TGTGCCAGCAGCTTAGATATCTCGGCGAACACTGAAGCTTTCTTT
TRBJ2-3 TRBV9 . . CASSARQSTDTQYF TGTGCCAGCAGCGCGAGACAGAGCACAGATACGCAGTATTTT
TRBJ2-7 TRBV7-9 TRBD2 . CASSYQDREAQYF TGTGCCAGCAGTTATCAGGACCGGGAGGCGCAGTACTTC
TRBJ1-2 TRBV7-3 TRBD1 . CASSPGPGQAYGYTF TGTGCCAGCAGCCCCGGTCCGGGACAGGCCTATGGCTACACCTTC
TRBJ2-1 TRBV5-1 . . CASSLIGADYNEQFF TGCGCCAGCAGCTTGATTGGCGCAGATTACAATGAGCAGTTCTTC
TRBJ1-2 TRBV10-2 . . CAARSDGESYGYTF TGCGCCGCCCGATCTGATGGGGAGAGCTATGGCTACACCTTC